This T cell receptor (beta chain) stems from a study of beta chain features in type 1 diabetes. Study-wide points: Shorter TCRB CDR3s, moderately but significantly so, were found in Type 1 diabetes patients in all four CD4+ subsets.

Germline V lookup: CDR1 WSHSY, CDR2 SAAADI. Trimming left V 5 bases short and J 3 bases short, with 10 bases between. The CDR3 runs 13 residues. The isolated RNA, all of it, was reverse transcribed, so expressed TCRB transcripts were what got sequenced. Some clones are missing from TCRdb's copy, which holds only in-frame ones; the method was immunoSEQ multiplex PCR. The data show 250,000 to 350,000 clones, roughly 15% seen once. About this clone itself: The antigen remains undetermined.

One heparinised draw of blood, averaging roughly 110 mL, came from each donor. CD4+ cells of the naive, central memory, regulatory and stem cell-like memory types were sorted via CD45RO/CCR7/CD25/CD127/CD95/CD27. Sorted populations were all over 95% pure. This receptor was obtained from a man aged 25 to 40 in good health. The sample comprised central memory CD4+ T cells from blood. The chain employs TRBV10-2 and TRBJ1-2; D perhaps matches TRBD1 (6 bases). CDR3 amino acids: CASSPQGDYGYTF. CDR3 DNA sequence: TGCGCCAGCAGTCCACAGGGTGACTATGGCTACACCTTC.